The 29 T cell receptor beta chains given below trace back to one sample, sequenced in a study of beta chain features in type 1 diabetes. Every bit of the isolated RNA underwent reverse transcription, so sequencing read expressed TCRB transcripts. Profiling relied on immunoSEQ multiplex PCR, and the TCRdb table lists in-frame clones only, not all of them. This table holds roughly 140,000 clones, roughly 8% found once. Material for sequencing was central memory CD4+ T cells from blood. The receptors come from a man between 18 and 29 years old in good health.

This sequence joins TRBV28 and TRBJ2-5; tentative D call: TRBD2 (5 bases). Germline V gene data show CDR1 as MDHEN and CDR2 as SYDVKM. The CDR3 covers 15 residues. The V end was cut by 8 bases, the J end by 2 bases, with 18 bases between. CDR3 sequence reads: CASQSPSGKQETQYF. The DNA for the CDR3 is TGTGCCAGCCAAAGCCCAAGCGGAAAACAAGAGACCCAGTACTTC.

For this clone: Other DNA sequences in the sample encode the same CDR3. The chain links TRBV7-2 to TRBJ2-7, with 11 bases aligning to TRBD1. The CDR3 runs 16 residues. The germline V gene encodes CDR1 SGHTA and CDR2 FQGNSA. V shed 5 bases, J shed 2 bases, and the junction held 8 bases outside the gene matches. CDR3 sequence: CASSLAAGQGAYEQYF. Written as DNA, the CDR3 is TGTGCCAGCAGCCTGGCGGCGGGACAGGGGGCCTACGAGCAGTACTTC.

The table lists this clone with many counts. V usage is TRBV29-1 and J usage is TRBJ1-1; possible D gene TRBD1, 6 bases. Per germline, CDR1 SQVTM and CDR2 ANQGSEA. This CDR3 has 12 amino acids. Trimming removed 6 bases from V and 1 base from J, with 9 bases in between. The CDR3 nucleotides are TGCAGCGTAAAACAGGGGAACACTGAAGCTTTCTTT. Its protein is CSVKQGNTEAFF.

V and J are TRBV25-1 and TRBJ1-3, with 8 bases identical to TRBD1. CDR3 length: 14 amino acids. The germline CDR1 and CDR2 sequences are MGHDK and SYGVNS. V shed 10 bases and J 2 bases; nucleotides not matched to a gene: 7. CDR3 protein: CATSTTGAGNTIYF. CDR3 DNA sequence: TGTGCCACCTCGACGACAGGGGCTGGAAACACCATATATTTT. Supplemented by reference TRBV25-1 and TRBJ1-3, the full variable domain reads EADIYQTPRYLVIGTGKKITLECSQTMGHDKMYWYQQDPGMELHLIHYSYGVNSTEKGDLSSESTVSRIRTEHFPLTLESARPSHTSQYLCATSTTGAGNTIYFGEGSWLTVV.

In its sample, this clone was seen a few times. The chain combines TRBV5-6 with TRBJ1-1, with 8 bases matching TRBD1. The ends lost 2 bases at V and 4 bases at J; junction bases unmatched: 13. The CDR3 totals 17 residues. Germline lookup yields CDR1 SGHDT and CDR2 YYEEEE. The CDR3 here is CASSLDPGGVLSTEAFF. As DNA, the CDR3 is TGTGCCAGCAGCTTAGACCCAGGGGGCGTATTGTCCACTGAAGCTTTCTTT.

This clone was observed a few times. J is TRBJ2-7 and V is TRBV19; D is perhaps TRBD1 (6 bases). CDR3 length: 14 amino acids. Germline V gene sequence: CDR1 LNHDA, CDR2 SQIVND (reference sequence). V shed 0 bases and J shed 6 bases, with 12 bases lying between them. The CDR3 DNA sequence: TGTGCCAGTAGTATAGAACAGGGAAGATTCGAGCAGTACTTC. It yields the protein CASSIEQGRFEQYF. Full variable domain (outside the CDR3, taken from reference TRBV19 and TRBJ2-7): DGGITQSPKYLFRKEGQNVTLSCEQNLNHDAMYWYRQDPGQGLRLIYYSQIVNDFQKGDIAEGYSVSREKKESFPLTVTSAQKNPTAFYLCASSIEQGRFEQYFGPGTRLTVT.

The genes are TRBV19 and TRBJ1-6; D gene ambiguous. V dropped 1 base and J dropped 8 bases, with 6 bases sitting between them. This CDR3 is built from 13 residues. Germline V gene sequence: CDR1 LNHDA, CDR2 SQIVND (reference sequence). CDR3 amino acids: CASSIGPDSPLHF. The CDR3 nucleotides read TGTGCCAGTAGTATAGGTCCAGATTCACCCCTCCACTTT.

The rearrangement links TRBV7-9 to TRBJ2-3; D is uncertain. V was clipped by 4 bases and J by 0 bases, with 8 bases between them. Germline V CDR1 and CDR2: SEHNR, FQNEAQ (reference sequence). The CDR3 has 14 amino acids. The CDR3 sequence: CASSSVLSTDTQYF. The CDR3 DNA reads as TGTGCCAGCAGCTCGGTTCTTAGCACAGATACGCAGTATTTT.

This clone has a count of ten or more. The chain combines TRBV7-2 with TRBJ1-2, with TRBD1 matching 7 bases. CDR1 SGHTA and CDR2 FQGNSA come from the germline V gene. V shed 1 base and J 4 bases; nucleotides not matched to a gene: 3. The CDR3 sequence is 14 residues long. CDR3 region: CASSLEGAAYGYTF. The DNA of the CDR3 is TGTGCCAGCAGCTTAGAGGGGGCCGCCTATGGCTACACCTTC.

This sequence joins TRBV5-8 and TRBJ2-6; no definite D call. Germline loops: CDR1 SGHTS, CDR2 YDEGEE. CDR3 length: 13 amino acids. V was cut by 0 bases and J by 5 bases, with 3 bases left in between. The CDR3 sequence is CASSLVRANVLTF. Here the CDR3 DNA reads TGTGCCAGCAGCTTGGTTAGGGCCAACGTCCTGACTTTC.

This clone was counted a few times. The chain links TRBV30 to TRBJ1-5; a possible D gene is TRBD1 (6 bases). The CDR3 loop spans 14 amino acids. V lost 4 bases and J lost 1, with 11 bases in between. Germline assignment: CDR1 GTSNPN and CDR2 SVGIG (reference sequence). The CDR3 is CAWTSGVSNQPQHF. Written as DNA, the CDR3 is TGTGCCTGGACATCAGGGGTGAGCAATCAGCCCCAGCATTTT.

This clone was counted at least ten times. V gene TRBV30 combines with J gene TRBJ2-5; D is undetermined. The germline CDR1 and CDR2 sequences are GTSNPN and SVGIG (reference sequence). V lost 2 bases and J 4 bases, leaving 8 bases between the germline ends. This CDR3 has 12 amino acids. CDR3 loop: CAWSPARETQYF. The CDR3 DNA sequence: TGTGCCTGGAGTCCCGCCAGAGAGACCCAGTACTTC.

This clone was detected only a few times. This sequence joins TRBV28 and TRBJ2-3; 9 bases line up with TRBD2. Germline V gives CDR1 MDHEN, CDR2 SYDVKM. CDR3 size: 16 residues. Germline trimming cut 1 base from V and 8 bases from J; bases unmatched to any gene: 10. Written as DNA, the CDR3 is TGTGCCAGCAGTTTATCCCATAGCGGGAGTGTTGCTACGCAGTATTTT. Translation gives CASSLSHSGSVATQYF. The whole variable domain, filled in from reference TRBV28 and TRBJ2-3, reads DVKVTQSSRYLVKRTGEKVFLECVQDMDHENMFWYRQDPGLGLRLIYFSYDVKMKEKGDIPEGYSVSREKKERFSLILESASTNQTSMYLCASSLSHSGSVATQYFGPGTRLTVL.

The chain has TRBV7-2 and TRBJ2-3; D is uncertain. CDR1 is SGHTA and CDR2 is FQGNSA in the germline V gene. The ends were cut back, 3 bases at V and 4 bases at J, with 8 bases in the middle. There are 13 residues in the CDR3. CDR3 protein: CASSFYYADTQYF. As DNA, the CDR3 is TGTGCCAGCAGCTTTTACTACGCAGATACGCAGTATTTT.

This clone was counted between two and nine times. The chain employs TRBV2 and TRBJ1-5; TRBD1 matches 11 bases. V was clipped by 6 bases and J by 6 bases; unmatched bases: 4. This CDR3 contains 14 residues. Germline V gives CDR1 SNHLY, CDR2 FYNNEI. CDR3 loop: CASRDRGLAQPQHF. DNA for the CDR3: TGTGCCAGCAGGGACAGGGGGCTCGCTCAGCCCCAGCATTTT. The full variable domain, completed using reference TRBV2 and TRBJ1-5, is EPEVTQTPSHQVTQMGQEVILRCVPISNHLYFYWYRQILGQKVEFLVSFYNNEISEKSEIFDDQFSVERPDGSNFTLKIRSTKLEDSAMYFCASRDRGLAQPQHFGDGTRLSIL.

In its sample, this clone was seen a few times. The V call is TRBV2, the J call TRBJ1-2, with D maybe TRBD1 (5 bases). This CDR3 is 13 amino acids long. CDR1 is SNHLY and CDR2 is FYNNEI in the germline V gene. V lost 9 bases and J 8 bases, leaving 19 bases between the germline ends. The CDR3 spells CARGGTTGVGYTF. CDR3 sequence (DNA): TGTGCCAGGGGGGGGACGACTGGAGTAGGCTACACCTTC.

The table lists this clone with many counts. CDR3 loop: CASSQDRAGEQYF. The DNA for the CDR3 is TGTGCCAGCTCTCAAGACAGGGCGGGCGAGCAGTACTTC. The V and J genes are TRBV18 and TRBJ2-7, with 7 positions matching TRBD1. Germline lookup yields CDR1 KGHSH and CDR2 LQKENI. Trimming removed 6 bases from V and 6 bases from J; junction bases left unmatched: 8. CDR3 size: 13 residues.

This clone was recorded a few times. The chain joins TRBV7-2 to TRBJ1-5; TRBD1 matches 8 bases. V trimming: 4 bases; J trimming: 5 bases; junction bases outside the gene matches: 4. The V gene's germline CDR1 is SGHTA and CDR2 FQGNSA. CDR3 length: 14 amino acids. The CDR3 loop reads CASSSLTGDQPQHF. The CDR3, as DNA: TGTGCCAGCAGCTCATTGACAGGGGATCAGCCCCAGCATTTT. The full variable domain, with the rest looked up from reference TRBV7-2 and TRBJ1-5, is GAGVSQSPSNKVTEKGKDVELRCDPISGHTALYWYRQSLGQGLEFLIYFQGNSAPDKSGLPSDRFSAERTGGSVSTLTIQRTQQEDSAVYLCASSSLTGDQPQHFGDGTRLSIL.

This clone was seen at least ten times. V usage is TRBV30 and J usage is TRBJ1-1; D gene unclear. The germline V gene encodes CDR1 GTSNPN and CDR2 SVGIG (reference sequence). The V end was cut by 6 bases, the J end by 0 bases, with 14 bases between. The length of the CDR3 is 14 residues. The CDR3 sequence is CACSVTTMNTEAFF. The CDR3 nucleotides read TGTGCCTGCTCGGTCACCACCATGAACACTGAAGCTTTCTTT.

The chain couples TRBV18 to TRBJ2-5; D gene uncertain. This CDR3 contains 15 residues. Germline V lookup: CDR1 KGHSH, CDR2 LQKENI. Trimming left V 0 bases short and J 2 bases short, with 10 bases between. CDR3: CASSPPSGYQETQYF. DNA for the CDR3: TGTGCCAGCTCACCACCGTCAGGATATCAAGAGACCCAGTACTTC.

This clone was picked up many times. V and J are TRBV7-2 and TRBJ2-7, with 8 bases identical to TRBD2. V shed 3 bases and J 4 bases; nucleotides not matched to a gene: 5. Germline V CDR1 and CDR2: SGHTA, FQGNSA. The CDR3 covers 14 residues. The CDR3 nucleotides are TGTGCCAGCAGCTTCATCGGGAGGGGTTACGAGCAGTACTTC. Protein sequence: CASSFIGRGYEQYF. The whole variable domain, filled in from reference TRBV7-2 and TRBJ2-7, reads GAGVSQSPSNKVTEKGKDVELRCDPISGHTALYWYRQSLGQGLEFLIYFQGNSAPDKSGLPSDRFSAERTGGSVSTLTIQRTQQEDSAVYLCASSFIGRGYEQYFGPGTRLTVT.

The rearrangement links TRBV7-8 to TRBJ1-1, with D perhaps matching TRBD1 (5 bases). Trimming took off 5 bases at V and 5 bases at J, with 9 bases between the two ends. The CDR3 has 12 amino acids. Germline CDR1 is SGHVS and CDR2 is FQNEAQ. CDR3 loop: CASSPRVTEAFF. The CDR3 nucleotides read TGTGCCAGCAGCCCCAGGGTGACTGAAGCTTTCTTT.

This clone was seen a handful of times. The V gene is TRBV7-2, the J gene TRBJ1-3; D unclear. CDR1 and CDR2 (germline): SGHTA, FQGNSA. The V end lost 1 base, the J end lost 4 bases, and 5 bases lay between the germline ends. The CDR3 extends over 13 amino acids. CDR3 sequence: CASSLVEGNTIYF. For the CDR3, the DNA is TGTGCCAGCAGCTTAGTAGAGGGAAACACCATATATTTT.

This clone came up a few times. The chain uses TRBV21-1 and TRBJ1-5. TRBV21-1 represents a pseudogene. This CDR3 comprises 12 residues. CDR3: CASTAGSRPQHF. The CDR3 DNA reads as TGTGCCAGCACCGCGGGGTCGCGGCCCCAGCATTTT.

V gene TRBV7-2 combines with J gene TRBJ1-1, with 8 bases fitting TRBD1. This CDR3 is 15 amino acids long. The V segment lost 5 bases and the J segment 1 base; nucleotides outside the gene matches: 6. The germline V gene has CDR1 SGHTA and CDR2 FQGNSA. The CDR3 here is CASSRYRGRNTEAFF. CDR3 sequence (DNA): TGTGCCAGCAGCAGATACAGGGGGAGGAACACTGAAGCTTTCTTT.

This clone showed up just a few times. The J gene is TRBJ1-6, the V gene TRBV7-8; D unresolved. Germline CDR1 and CDR2: SGHVS and FQNEAQ. The ends were cut back, 1 base at V and 7 bases at J, with 11 bases in the middle. The CDR3 is made up of 15 amino acids. CDR3 bases: TGTGCCAGCAGCTTAGTAGCGGAGGGCAATTCACCCCTCCACTTT. Translating gives CASSLVAEGNSPLHF.

This clone was picked up a small number of times. This chain uses TRBV7-6 with TRBJ2-2; D perhaps matches TRBD2 (5 bases). The ends were cut back, 1 base at V and 5 bases at J, with 11 bases in the middle. The CDR3 covers 15 residues. Germline assignment: CDR1 SGHVS and CDR2 FNYEAQ. Written as DNA, the CDR3 is TGTGCCAGCAGCTTAGGCGGGCGCGGAACCGGGGAGCTGTTTTTT. It yields the protein CASSLGGRGTGELFF.

This clone occurred a few times. The gene calls are TRBV28 and TRBJ2-7, with TRBD1 matching over 9 bases. The germline V gene encodes CDR1 MDHEN and CDR2 SYDVKM. This CDR3 region has 15 residues. Losses at the gene ends were 7 bases for V and 5 bases for J; bases not matched to a gene: 12. The CDR3 sequence: CASKQGGTGYHEQYF. The CDR3 bases are TGTGCCAGCAAACAAGGCGGGACAGGGTATCACGAGCAGTACTTC.

The chain couples TRBV29-1 to TRBJ1-2; TRBD1 might be the D (6 bases). Between the trimmed V and J ends, which lost 1 base and 6 bases, there was a span of 15 bases. The germline V gene has CDR1 SQVTM and CDR2 ANQGSEA. This CDR3 has 14 residues. CDR3: CSVEAPGVSNGYTF. DNA of the CDR3: TGCAGCGTTGAAGCCCCAGGGGTGAGCAATGGCTACACCTTC.